At least ten counts were recorded for the clone carrying this TCR beta chain. V lost 2 bases, J lost 10 bases, and 15 bases lay in between. This CDR3 is 14 amino acids long. Stable hyperthyroidism: no ophthalmopathy progression over 18 months of follow-up. This entry belongs to a study of T cells in Graves' hyperthyroidism and ophthalmopathy. From RNA transcripts, TCR beta CDR3 regions were amplified. The HTBI set primed first-round TCR CDR3 RT-PCR. One entry per CDR3 protein, called by TCRdb with MiXCR from the multiplex PCR reads. The sample consists of roughly 98,000 distinct CDR3 sequences, 35% to 45% of them appearing once.

This chain uses TRBV12-3 or TRBV12-4 with TRBJ1-3; weak D call: TRBD1 (5 bases). What was sequenced was peripheral blood or thyroid tissue (not recorded which). This receptor was obtained from a woman aged 25 to 39 with Graves' hyperthyroidism. The CDR3 bases are TGTGCCAGCAGTTTATTACGTGACAGTACGACCATATATTTT. This encodes CASSLLRDSTTIYF.